The 3 T cell receptor beta chains listed next were all sequenced from one sample in a study of shared T cell receptors in the human thymus. TCRdb keeps only in-frame clones here, not all; method: immunoSEQ multiplex PCR. The data contain roughly 660,000 clones, over 75% of them seen just once; the ten biggest clones take up around 0.0099%. The data were also submitted as part of a second study, on human thymus T cells.

Material: thymocytes. Every receptor here comes from a boy younger than two with a congenital heart defect.

This sequence joins TRBV11-2 and TRBJ1-4; 8 nucleotides align to TRBD1. J gave up 6 bases and V 4 bases, and 10 bases lay outside the gene matches. Germline V gives CDR1 SGHAT, CDR2 FQNNGV. This CDR3 region has 16 residues. CDR3: CASSSVIGQGYEKLFF. The CDR3 DNA follows: TGTGCCAGCAGCTCGGTGATCGGACAGGGTTATGAAAAACTGTTTTTT.

J is TRBJ2-3 and V is TRBV4-1; possible D gene TRBD2, 5 bases. Germline CDR1 MGHRA, CDR2 YSYEKL. The V gene lost 2 bases and the J gene lost 0 bases, with 15 bases spanning the gap. This CDR3 comprises 17 residues. The CDR3 reads CASSQLSSGASTDTQYF. In DNA form, the CDR3 reads TGCGCCAGCAGCCAATTATCCAGCGGTGCTAGCACAGATACGCAGTATTTT.

This clone was seen a single time. V usage is TRBV15 and J usage is TRBJ1-4; 11 nucleotides align to TRBD1. V gave up 4 bases and J gave up 6 bases; unmatched junction bases: 4. The CDR3 contains 15 residues. Germline V gene sequence: CDR1 LNHNV, CDR2 YYDKDF (reference sequence). In DNA form, the CDR3 reads TGTGCCACCAGCACCCGGGACAGGGGGGATGAAAAACTGTTTTTT. Residues: CATSTRDRGDEKLFF.